This T cell receptor (beta chain) was obtained from a study of blood T cell repertoires in COVID-19. Looking at the study overall: Spain, Italy and the United States supplied samples that represented acute and convalescent COVID-19. The analysed material was cDNA or gDNA that came from T cells, B-cell-depleted T cells, or PBMCs.

V lost 11 bases and J 0 bases, leaving 10 bases between the germline ends. The CDR3 is 12 residues long. Germline loops: CDR1 SNHLY, CDR2 FYNNEI. As processed by the authors: Nucleated cell number was recorded as an estimate derived from reference gene primer amplification. Assay: immunoSEQ multiplex PCR; the TCRdb copy retains only in-frame clones and omits some. That table gives V, J and clone size, and the DNA gave D and trimming. This sample carries fewer than 65,000 clones, over 80% of them seen once, and the ten largest clones take 7.3%. Sequencing input: peripheral blood. This TCR came from a woman in her fifties or sixties with active or convalescent COVID-19. The V gene is TRBV2, the J gene TRBJ1-2, with D maybe TRBD1 (6 bases). The DNA of the CDR3 is TGTGCCTGGACAGACTCTAACTATGGCTACACCTTC. Protein product: CAWTDSNYGYTF.